The 9 T cell receptor beta chains given below trace back to one sample, sequenced in a study of early T cells in non-severe SARS-CoV-2 infection. MiXCR, applied by TCRdb to the 5' RACE reads, yields one record per CDR3 protein. The sample has around 37,000 distinct CDR3 sequences, over 9% seen once. Sequencing was done on a sample of whole blood. The receptors shown here come from an adult who was a healthcare worker with PCR-confirmed SARS-CoV-2 infection or an uninfected control (not recorded which).

CDR3 sequence: CSAREWAKGGHEQFF. The CDR3 DNA follows: TGCAGTGCTAGAGAATGGGCCAAAGGGGGTCATGAGCAGTTCTTC. The rearrangement joins TRBV20-1 to TRBJ2-1, with a possible D match to TRBD1 (6 bases). Germline lookup yields CDR1 DFQATT and CDR2 SNEGSKA (reference sequence). With 0 bases removed from V and 8 bases from J, the gap between germline ends came to 17 bases. There are 15 residues in the CDR3.

This clonotype was seen many times. The chain couples TRBV7-2 to TRBJ2-7; 7 bases agree with TRBD2. This CDR3 comprises 14 residues. Germline CDR1 reads SGHTA; CDR2 reads FQGNSA. The J segment lost 9 bases and the V segment lost 5 bases, leaving 13 bases of the junction unmatched. CDR3 in DNA: TGTGCCAGCAGCCCATCCGGGACCGGGGGGTGGCAGTACTTC. Amino acids: CASSPSGTGGWQYF.

A few counts support this clonotype. The chain is built from TRBV15 and TRBJ2-3; 8 positions match TRBD2. V dropped 3 bases and J dropped 3; count of bases not matched to a gene: 11. CDR3 size: 17 residues. Germline loops: CDR1 LNHNV, CDR2 YYDKDF (reference sequence). CDR3 residues: CATSSVRGGTWTDTQYF. CDR3 nucleotides: TGTGCCACCAGCAGCGTCCGGGGGGGGACGTGGACAGATACGCAGTATTTT.

This clonotype was counted ten times or more. The V and J genes are TRBV7-9 and TRBJ1-1; TRBD1 matches 9 bases. CDR3 length equals 15 residues. V gave up 5 bases and J gave up 5 bases; unmatched junction bases: 9. Germline V gene sequence: CDR1 SEHNR, CDR2 FQNEAQ (reference sequence). CDR3: CASSPGDRGRTEAFF. The CDR3 DNA is TGTGCCAGCAGCCCAGGCGACAGGGGGAGGACTGAAGCTTTCTTT.

The rearrangement uses TRBV7-8 and TRBJ2-1; 8 nucleotides line up with TRBD2. Trimming at V came to 8 bases and at J to 0 bases, leaving 3 bases not matched to a gene. The CDR3 consists of 14 residues. Per the germline V gene, CDR1 is SGHVS and CDR2 is FQNEAQ. CDR3 amino acids: CASHTSGSYNEQFF. In DNA, the CDR3 is TGTGCCAGCCACACTAGCGGCTCCTACAATGAGCAGTTCTTC.

The rearrangement links TRBV9 to TRBJ2-5; D perhaps matches TRBD2 (5 bases). V gave up 3 bases and J gave up 4 bases, with 10 bases separating them. Germline lookup yields CDR1 SGDLS and CDR2 YYNGEE. The CDR3 is 13 residues long. CDR3 region: CASSAARGETQYF. In nucleotides, the CDR3 is TGTGCCAGCAGCGCCGCCCGGGGAGAGACCCAGTACTTC.

The J gene is TRBJ1-1, the V gene TRBV5-8; D is ambiguous. The V and J ends lost 2 bases and 0 bases respectively, with 8 bases between them. Germline V gene lookup returns CDR1 SGHTS and CDR2 YDEGEE. This CDR3 has 14 residues. CDR3 region: CASSFPTLNTEAFF. The CDR3 bases are TGTGCCAGCAGCTTTCCGACCTTGAACACTGAAGCTTTCTTT. The full variable domain, with the rest looked up from reference TRBV5-8 and TRBJ1-1, is EAGVTQSPTHLIKTRGQQATLRCSPISGHTSVYWYQQALGLGLQFLLWYDEGEERNRGNFPPRFSGRQFPNYSSELNVNALELEDSALYLCASSFPTLNTEAFFGQGTRLTVV.

This clonotype was seen repeatedly, ten times or more. The V call is TRBV20-1, the J call TRBJ1-5; D gene ambiguous. Per the germline V gene, CDR1 is DFQATT and CDR2 is SNEGSKA (reference sequence). Deletions cut 2 bases from V and 7 bases from J, with 15 bases between. This CDR3 region has 14 residues. CDR3 in amino acids: CSARTGGGGQPQHF. CDR3 coding DNA: TGCAGTGCTAGAACTGGTGGCGGCGGGCAGCCCCAGCATTTT.

In its sample, this clonotype was seen a few times. The chain is built from TRBV5-6 and TRBJ2-7; TRBD1 agrees at 8 bases. V trimming: 3 bases; J trimming: 2 bases; junction bases outside the gene matches: 10. There are 16 residues in the CDR3. Per the germline V gene, CDR1 is SGHDT and CDR2 is YYEEEE. The CDR3 reads CASSSQGDLTTYEQYF. CDR3 coding DNA: TGTGCCAGCAGCTCACAGGGGGACCTAACAACCTACGAGCAGTACTTC.